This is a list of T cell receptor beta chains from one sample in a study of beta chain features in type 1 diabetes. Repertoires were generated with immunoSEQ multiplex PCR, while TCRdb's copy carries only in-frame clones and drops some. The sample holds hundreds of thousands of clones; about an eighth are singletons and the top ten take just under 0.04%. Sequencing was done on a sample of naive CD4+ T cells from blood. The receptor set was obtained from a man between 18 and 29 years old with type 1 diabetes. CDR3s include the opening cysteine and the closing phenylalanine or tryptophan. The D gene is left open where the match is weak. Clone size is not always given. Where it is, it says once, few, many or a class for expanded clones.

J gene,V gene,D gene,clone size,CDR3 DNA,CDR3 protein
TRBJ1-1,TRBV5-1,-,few,TGCGCCAGCATCTCACAGGGAAATGCTGAAGCTTTCTTT,CASISQGNAEAFF
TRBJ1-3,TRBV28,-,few,TGTGCCAGCAGCCCTCCACGCTCTGGAAACACCATATATTTT,CASSPPRSGNTIYF
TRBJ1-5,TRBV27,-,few,TGTGCCAGCAGTACACCCGCCGGGGCCAGTAATCGGCCCCAGCATTTT,CASSTPAGASNRPQHF
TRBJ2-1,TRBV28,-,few,TGTGCCAGCAGCAAGGACGCTCCCGATAGGAATGAGCAGTTCTTC,CASSKDAPDRNEQFF
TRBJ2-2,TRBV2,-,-,TGTGCCAGCAGTGAAAGAAACACCGGGGAGCTGTTTTTT,CASSERNTGELFF
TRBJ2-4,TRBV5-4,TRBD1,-,TGTGCCAGCAGCTTTGGCGGGGACAGGAAAAACATTCAGTACTTC,CASSFGGDRKNIQYF
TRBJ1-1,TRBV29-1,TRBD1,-,TGCAGCGGCGAGACAGGGGAAACTGAAGCTTTCTTT,CSGETGETEAFF
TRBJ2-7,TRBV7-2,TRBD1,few,TGTGCCAGCAGCTTAATTGGACAGGTCTACGAGCAGTACTTC,CASSLIGQVYEQYF
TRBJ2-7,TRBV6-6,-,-,TGTGCCAGCAGTTACTCGCCACAACAGGTCTCCTACGAGCAGTACTTC,CASSYSPQQVSYEQYF
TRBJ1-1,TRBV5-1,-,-,TGCGCCAGCAGCACGGACGGTATGAACACTGAAGCTTTCTTT,CASSTDGMNTEAFF
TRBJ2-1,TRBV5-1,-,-,TGCGCCAGCAGCCGGAGAGGGGCAAGGACCTACAATGAGCAGTTCTTC,CASSRRGARTYNEQFF
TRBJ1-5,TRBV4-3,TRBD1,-,TGCGCCAGCAGCCAAGATGGACAGGGGGCGAATCAGCCCCAGCATTTT,CASSQDGQGANQPQHF
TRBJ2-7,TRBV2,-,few,TGTGCCAGCAGGGCCCCGGGACGGATTCGGGAGCAGTACTTC,CASRAPGRIREQYF
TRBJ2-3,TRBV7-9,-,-,TGTGCCAGCAGCTGGACCGAAGGGGCAGATACGCAGTATTTT,CASSWTEGADTQYF
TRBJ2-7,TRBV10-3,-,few,TGTGCCATCAGTGGGGGTGGAGGACAGCCCGCCTACGAGCAGTACTTC,CAISGGGGQPAYEQYF
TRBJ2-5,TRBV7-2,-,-,TGTGCCAGCAGCCCCCGCTACGGTGAAGAGACCCAGTACTTC,CASSPRYGEETQYF
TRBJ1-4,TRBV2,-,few,TGTGCCAGCAGTGAAGAGAACAGGAGGAATGAAAAACTGTTTTTT,CASSEENRRNEKLFF
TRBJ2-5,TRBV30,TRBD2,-,TGTGCCTGGAGTGTGAAAGGAGCGGGACAAGAGACCCAGTACTTC,CAWSVKGAGQETQYF
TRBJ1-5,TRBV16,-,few,TGTGCCAGCAGCCAGCGCGGGAACAATCAGCCCCAGCATTTT,CASSQRGNNQPQHF
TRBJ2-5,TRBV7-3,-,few,TGTGCCAGCAGCTTAATCAGGGAAGAGACCCAGTACTTC,CASSLIREETQYF
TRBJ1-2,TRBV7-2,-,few,TGTGCCAGCAGCTTAGGGAAGTATGGCTACACCTTC,CASSLGKYGYTF
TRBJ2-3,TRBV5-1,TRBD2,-,TGCGCCAGCAGTTTCGGGACTAGCAACACAGATACGCAGTATTTT,CASSFGTSNTDTQYF
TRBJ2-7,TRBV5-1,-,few,TGCGCCAGCAGCTTGGTTTCAGGTCCCTACGAGCAGTACTTC,CASSLVSGPYEQYF
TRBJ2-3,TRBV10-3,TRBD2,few,TGTGCCATCAGCGGGGGGGCCTGGGATACGCAGTATTTT,CAISGGAWDTQYF
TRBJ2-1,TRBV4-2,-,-,TGTGCCAGCAGCCAAGGGGAAAAAAGCGATGAGCAGTTCTTC,CASSQGEKSDEQFF
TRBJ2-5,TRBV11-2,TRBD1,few,TGTGCCTCCACGGACACAGGGGGCTTGGGGACCCAGTACTTC,CASTDTGGLGTQYF
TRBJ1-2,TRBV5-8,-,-,TGTGCCAGCAGCCCTTTTTCGTTTCGGGGTGGCTACACCTTC,CASSPFSFRGGYTF
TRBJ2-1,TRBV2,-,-,TGTGCCAGCAGTGGGGACGCTGTCTCCTACAATGAGCAGTTCTTC,CASSGDAVSYNEQFF
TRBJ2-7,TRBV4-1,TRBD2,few,TGCGCCAGCAGCCAATGGACTAGCGGGTTCCCCTACGAGCAGTACTTC,CASSQWTSGFPYEQYF
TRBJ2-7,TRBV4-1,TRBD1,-,TGCGCCAGCAGCCACCGGACAGGGGGGGATGACGAGCAGTACTTC,CASSHRTGGDDEQYF
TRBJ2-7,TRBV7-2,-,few,TGTGCCAGCAGTCCTAGTAGTCGGGTGTACTACGAGCAGTACTTC,CASSPSSRVYYEQYF
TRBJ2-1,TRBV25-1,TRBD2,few,TGTGCCAGCAGTGAATATTTCGGGACTAGCCACAATGAGCAGTTCTTC,CASSEYFGTSHNEQFF
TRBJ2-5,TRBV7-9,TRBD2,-,TGTGCCAGCAGCTTGACTAGCGGGCGGATGGGAGAGACCCAGTACTTC,CASSLTSGRMGETQYF
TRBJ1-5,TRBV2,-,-,TGTGCCAGCAGCCAGGAGGGTAATCAGCCCCAGCATTTT,CASSQEGNQPQHF
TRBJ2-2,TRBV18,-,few,TGTGCCAGCTCACCAAACCGGGATCCTACCGGGGAGCTGTTTTTT,CASSPNRDPTGELFF
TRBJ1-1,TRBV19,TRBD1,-,TGTGCTTCTTCTCTAGGGGGCGGAACTGAAGCTTTCTTT,CASSLGGGTEAFF
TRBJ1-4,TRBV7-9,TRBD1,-,TGTGCCAGCAGCTTTTCCGGGACAGCTAATGAAAAACTGTTTTTT,CASSFSGTANEKLFF
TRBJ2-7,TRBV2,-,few,TGTGCCAGCAGTGAATTGGAGGGATCGAACGAGCAGTACTTC,CASSELEGSNEQYF
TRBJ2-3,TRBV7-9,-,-,TGTGCCAGCAGCTTCCGGCGGCGGGGCACAGATACGCAGTATTTT,CASSFRRRGTDTQYF
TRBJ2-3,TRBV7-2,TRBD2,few,TGTGCCAGCAGCCTACTTATAACCACTAGCGGGGGAGAAGATACGCAGTATTTT,CASSLLITTSGGEDTQYF
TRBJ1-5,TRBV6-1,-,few,TGTGCCAGCAGTGAGAAGGGCTGGGATCAGCCCCAGCATTTT,CASSEKGWDQPQHF
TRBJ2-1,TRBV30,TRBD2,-,TGTGCCTGGAGTCTCCGGGGGGGCCGGTGGAATGAGCAGTTCTTC,CAWSLRGGRWNEQFF
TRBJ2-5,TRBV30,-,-,TGTGCCTGGAGTGGGGGGTACCAAGAGACCCAGTACTTC,CAWSGGYQETQYF
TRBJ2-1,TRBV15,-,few,TGTGCCACCAGCAGAGATCGATGGAGCTCCTACAATGAGCAGTTCTTC,CATSRDRWSSYNEQFF
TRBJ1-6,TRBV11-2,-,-,TGTGCCAGCAGCTTAGATCCCGGCAGGGTGAGGGGTTCACCCCTCCACTTT,CASSLDPGRVRGSPLHF
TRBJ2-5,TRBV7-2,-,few,TGTGCCAGCAGCTTAGTTTCTACTAACCAAGAGACCCAGTACTTC,CASSLVSTNQETQYF
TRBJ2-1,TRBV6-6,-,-,TGTGCCAGCAGTTCCCTAAGCGGTAGAGGCAATGAGCAGTTCTTC,CASSSLSGRGNEQFF
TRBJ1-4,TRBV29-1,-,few,TGCAGCGTGGTTTCGTCGGGTAATGAAAAACTGTTTTTT,CSVVSSGNEKLFF
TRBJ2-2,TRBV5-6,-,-,TGTGCCAGCAGGGCACGCTGGTCAATGACCGGGGAGCTGTTTTTT,CASRARWSMTGELFF
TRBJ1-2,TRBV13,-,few,TGTGCCAGCAGCTTAGGCCGTCCTGTGGGAGGCTACACCTTC,CASSLGRPVGGYTF
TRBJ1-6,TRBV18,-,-,TGTGCCAGCTCTCAAAGGGGGGATTCACCCCTCCACTTT,CASSQRGDSPLHF
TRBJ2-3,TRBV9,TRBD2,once,TGTGCCAGCGACCCGGGAGGCACTAGCACAGATACGCAGTATTTT,CASDPGGTSTDTQYF
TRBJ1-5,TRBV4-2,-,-,TGTGCCAGCAGCCAGAGTAACCCCGGGAGACGAAATCAGCCCCAGCATTTT,CASSQSNPGRRNQPQHF
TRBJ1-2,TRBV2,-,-,TGTGCCAGCGGGATTGGGAGGGGCTACACCTTC,CASGIGRGYTF
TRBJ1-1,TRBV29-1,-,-,TGCAGCGTTGAAGCCCAACAAAACACTGAAGCTTTCTTT,CSVEAQQNTEAFF
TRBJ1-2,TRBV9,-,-,TGTGCCAGCAGCGTAGTGGCGGAACAAGGGGGCACCTTC,CASSVVAEQGGTF
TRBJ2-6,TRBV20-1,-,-,TGCAGCAGCAATGGGGCCAACGTCCTGACTTTC,CSSNGANVLTF